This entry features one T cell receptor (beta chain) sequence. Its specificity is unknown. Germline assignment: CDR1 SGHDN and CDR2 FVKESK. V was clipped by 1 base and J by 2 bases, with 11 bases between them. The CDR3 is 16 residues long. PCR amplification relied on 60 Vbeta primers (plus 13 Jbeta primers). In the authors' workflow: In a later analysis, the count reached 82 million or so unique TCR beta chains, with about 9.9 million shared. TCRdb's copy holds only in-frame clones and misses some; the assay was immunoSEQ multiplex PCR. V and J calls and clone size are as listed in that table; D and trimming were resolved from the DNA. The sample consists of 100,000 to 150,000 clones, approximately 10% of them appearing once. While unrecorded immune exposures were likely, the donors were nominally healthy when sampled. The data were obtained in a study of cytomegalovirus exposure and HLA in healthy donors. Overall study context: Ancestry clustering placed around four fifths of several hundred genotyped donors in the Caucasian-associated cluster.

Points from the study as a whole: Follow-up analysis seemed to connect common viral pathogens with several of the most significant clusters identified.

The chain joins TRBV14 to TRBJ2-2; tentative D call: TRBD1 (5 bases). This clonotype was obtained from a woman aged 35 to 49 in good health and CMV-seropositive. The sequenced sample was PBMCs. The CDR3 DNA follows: TGTGCCAGCAGCCAAGTAGGGGCTTTCAACACCGGGGAGCTGTTTTTT. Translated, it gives CASSQVGAFNTGELFF. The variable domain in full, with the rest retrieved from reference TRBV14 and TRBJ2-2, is EAGVTQFPSHSVIEKGQTVTLRCDPISGHDNLYWYRRVMGKEIKFLLHFVKESKQDESGMPNNRFLAERTGGTYSTLKVQPAELEDSGVYFCASSQVGAFNTGELFFGEGSRLTVL.